This TCR beta chain emerged from a study of cytomegalovirus exposure and HLA in healthy donors. Germline lookup yields CDR1 WNHNN and CDR2 SYGVQD (reference sequence). The CDR3 extends over 12 amino acids. V lost 3 bases and J lost 8, with 5 bases in between. A multiplex PCR was run with 60 Vbeta primers and 13 Jbeta primers. Some clones are missing from TCRdb's copy, which holds only in-frame ones; the method was immunoSEQ multiplex PCR. The sample has about 170,000 clones, more than 65% seen once; the top ten hold about 1.5%. What was sequenced was PBMCs. This sequence joins TRBV10-1 and TRBJ1-6; unclear D gene. This receptor was identified in a male donor in good health and CMV-seronegative. The CDR3 bases are TGCGCCAGCAGTGAATCGTATTCACCCCTCCACTTT. It specifies CASSESYSPLHF.